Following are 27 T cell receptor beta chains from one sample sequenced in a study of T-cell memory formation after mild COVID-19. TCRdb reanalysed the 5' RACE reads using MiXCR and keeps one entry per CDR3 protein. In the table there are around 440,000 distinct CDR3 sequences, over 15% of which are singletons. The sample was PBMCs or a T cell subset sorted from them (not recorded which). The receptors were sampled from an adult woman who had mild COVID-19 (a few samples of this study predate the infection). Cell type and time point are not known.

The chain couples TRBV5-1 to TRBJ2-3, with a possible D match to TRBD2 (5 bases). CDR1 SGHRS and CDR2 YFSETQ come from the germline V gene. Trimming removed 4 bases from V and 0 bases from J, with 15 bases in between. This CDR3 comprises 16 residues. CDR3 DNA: TGCGCCAGCAGCCCCGGACTGGTTCCTAGCACAGATACGCAGTATTTT. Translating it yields CASSPGLVPSTDTQYF.

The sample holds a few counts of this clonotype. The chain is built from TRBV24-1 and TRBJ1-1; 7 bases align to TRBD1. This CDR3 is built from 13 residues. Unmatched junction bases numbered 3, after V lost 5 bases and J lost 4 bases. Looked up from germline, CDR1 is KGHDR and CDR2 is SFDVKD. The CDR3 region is CATSGQGFTEAFF. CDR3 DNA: TGTGCCACCAGTGGACAGGGTTTCACTGAAGCTTTCTTT.

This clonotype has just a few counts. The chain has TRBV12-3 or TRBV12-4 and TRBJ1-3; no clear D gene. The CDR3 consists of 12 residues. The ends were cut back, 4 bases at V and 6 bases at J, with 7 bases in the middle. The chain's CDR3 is CASSSGINTIYF. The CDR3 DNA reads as TGTGCCAGCAGTTCGGGGATAAACACCATATATTTT.

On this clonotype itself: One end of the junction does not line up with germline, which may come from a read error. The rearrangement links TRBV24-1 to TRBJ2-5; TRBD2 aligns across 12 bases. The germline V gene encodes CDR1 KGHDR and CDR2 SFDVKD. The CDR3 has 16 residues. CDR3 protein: CATRESWTSGKETKYF. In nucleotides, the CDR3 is TGTGCCACCCGTGAATCCTGGACTAGCGGGAAAGAGACCAAGTACTTC.

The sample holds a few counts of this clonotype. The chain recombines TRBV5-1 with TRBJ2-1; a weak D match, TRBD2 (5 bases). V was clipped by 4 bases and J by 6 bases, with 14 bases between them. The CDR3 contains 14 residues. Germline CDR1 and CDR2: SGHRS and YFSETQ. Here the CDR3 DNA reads TGCGCCAGCAGCCCTCGCTCGGGATTCAATGAGCAGTTCTTC. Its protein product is CASSPRSGFNEQFF.

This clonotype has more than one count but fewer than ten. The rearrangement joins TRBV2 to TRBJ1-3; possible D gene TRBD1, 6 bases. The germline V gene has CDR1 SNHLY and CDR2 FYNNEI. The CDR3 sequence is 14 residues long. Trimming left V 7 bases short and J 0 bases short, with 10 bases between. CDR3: CASKGGYSGNTIYF. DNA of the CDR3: TGTGCCAGCAAGGGGGGATACTCTGGAAACACCATATATTTT.

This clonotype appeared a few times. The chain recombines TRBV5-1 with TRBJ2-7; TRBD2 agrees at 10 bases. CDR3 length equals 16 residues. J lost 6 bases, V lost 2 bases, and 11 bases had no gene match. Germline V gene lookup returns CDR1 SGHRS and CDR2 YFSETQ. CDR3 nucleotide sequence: TGCGCCAGCAGCTTTAATAGCGGGAGGATTGGGACCGAGCAGTACTTC. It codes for CASSFNSGRIGTEQYF. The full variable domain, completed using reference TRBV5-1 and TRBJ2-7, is KAGVTQTPRYLIKTRGQQVTLSCSPISGHRSVSWYQQTPGQGLQFLFEYFSETQRNKGNFPGRFSGRQFSNSRSEMNVSTLELGDSALYLCASSFNSGRIGTEQYFGPGTRLTVT.

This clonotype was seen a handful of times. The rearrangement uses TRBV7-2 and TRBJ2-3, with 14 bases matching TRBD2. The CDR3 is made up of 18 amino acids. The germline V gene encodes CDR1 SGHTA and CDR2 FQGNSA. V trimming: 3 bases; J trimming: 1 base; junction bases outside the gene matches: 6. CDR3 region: CASSLGLAGEPGTDTQYF. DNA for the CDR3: TGTGCCAGCAGCTTGGGACTAGCGGGAGAACCAGGCACAGATACGCAGTATTTT.

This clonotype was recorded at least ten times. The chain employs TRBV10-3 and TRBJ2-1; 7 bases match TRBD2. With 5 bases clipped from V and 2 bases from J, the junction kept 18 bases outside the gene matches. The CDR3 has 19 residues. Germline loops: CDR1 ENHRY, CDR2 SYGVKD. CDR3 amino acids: CAISSRALGTAGAYNEQFF. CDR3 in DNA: TGTGCCATCAGTTCTCGAGCGCTCGGGACTGCGGGGGCCTACAATGAGCAGTTCTTC.

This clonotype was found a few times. The CDR3 nucleotides read TGTGCCAGCAGCGCCGTCCCGGGACCCGCGGCGGTCGAGCAGTACTTC. Protein sequence: CASSAVPGPAAVEQYF. The rearrangement links TRBV5-6 to TRBJ2-7, with D possibly called TRBD1 or TRBD2 (5 bases each). Germline V gene data show CDR1 as SGHDT and CDR2 as YYEEEE. V lost 4 bases, J lost 6 bases, and 23 bases lay in between. CDR3 length: 16 residues.

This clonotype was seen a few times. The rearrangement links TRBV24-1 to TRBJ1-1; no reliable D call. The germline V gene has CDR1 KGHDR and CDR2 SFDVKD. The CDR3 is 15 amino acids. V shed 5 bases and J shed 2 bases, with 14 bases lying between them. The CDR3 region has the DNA TGTGCCACCAGTGGACCGGGGTCAGCCAACACTGAAGCTTTCTTT. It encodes CATSGPGSANTEAFF.

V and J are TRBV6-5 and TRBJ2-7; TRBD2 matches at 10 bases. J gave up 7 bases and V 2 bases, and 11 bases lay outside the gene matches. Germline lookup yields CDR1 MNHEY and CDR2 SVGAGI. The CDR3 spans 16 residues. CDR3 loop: CASSYGLLAGEDEQYF. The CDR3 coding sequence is TGTGCCAGCAGTTACGGCCTTCTAGCGGGAGAGGATGAGCAGTACTTC.

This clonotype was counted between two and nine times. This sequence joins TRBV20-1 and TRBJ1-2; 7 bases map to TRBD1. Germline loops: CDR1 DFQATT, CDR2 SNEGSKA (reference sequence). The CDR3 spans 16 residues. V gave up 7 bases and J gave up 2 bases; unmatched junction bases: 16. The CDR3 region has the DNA TGCAGTGGATTGGCCTCCCCGGGACAGATGAACTATGGCTACACCTTC. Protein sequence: CSGLASPGQMNYGYTF.

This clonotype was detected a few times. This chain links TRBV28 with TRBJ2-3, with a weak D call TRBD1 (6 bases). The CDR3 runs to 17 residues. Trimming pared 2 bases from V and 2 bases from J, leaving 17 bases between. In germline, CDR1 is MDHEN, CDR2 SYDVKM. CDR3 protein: CASSLRDSQGDTDTQYF. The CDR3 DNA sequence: TGTGCCAGCAGTTTACGTGATTCACAGGGTGACACAGATACGCAGTATTTT.

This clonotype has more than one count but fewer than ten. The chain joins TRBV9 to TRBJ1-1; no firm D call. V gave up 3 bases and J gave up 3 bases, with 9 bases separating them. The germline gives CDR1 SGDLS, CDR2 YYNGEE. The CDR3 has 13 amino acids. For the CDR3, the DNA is TGTGCCAGCAGCGCTCCCGGGGACACTGAAGCTTTCTTT. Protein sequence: CASSAPGDTEAFF.

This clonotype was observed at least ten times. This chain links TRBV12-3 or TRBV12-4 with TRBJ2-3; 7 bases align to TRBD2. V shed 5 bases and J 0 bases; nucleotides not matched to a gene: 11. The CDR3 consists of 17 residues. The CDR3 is CASSPRSASGSTDTQYF. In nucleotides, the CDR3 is TGTGCCAGCAGTCCCCGATCAGCTAGCGGAAGCACAGATACGCAGTATTTT.

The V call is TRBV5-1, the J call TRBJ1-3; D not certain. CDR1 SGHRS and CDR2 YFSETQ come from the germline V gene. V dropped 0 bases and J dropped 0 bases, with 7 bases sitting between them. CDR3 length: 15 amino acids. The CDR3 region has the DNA TGCGCCAGCAGCTTGGACGTAGCCTCTGGAAACACCATATATTTT. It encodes CASSLDVASGNTIYF.

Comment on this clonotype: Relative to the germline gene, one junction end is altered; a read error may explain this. The DNA of the CDR3 is TGTGCTAGCAGAGGGGGGTCGGCCGGGGAGCTGTTTTTT. Its translation is CASRGGSAGELFF. This chain uses TRBV7-7 with TRBJ2-2; the D gene could be TRBD1 or TRBD2 (6 bases each). The CDR3 is 13 amino acids. Germline CDR1 is SSHAT and CDR2 is FNYEAQ (reference sequence).

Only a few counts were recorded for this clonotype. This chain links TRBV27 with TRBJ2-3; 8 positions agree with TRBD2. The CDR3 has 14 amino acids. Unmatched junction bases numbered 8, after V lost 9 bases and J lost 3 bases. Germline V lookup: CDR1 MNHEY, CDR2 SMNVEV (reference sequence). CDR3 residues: CASRSSGSTDTQYF. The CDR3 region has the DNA TGTGCCAGTCGATCGAGCGGGAGTACAGATACGCAGTATTTT.

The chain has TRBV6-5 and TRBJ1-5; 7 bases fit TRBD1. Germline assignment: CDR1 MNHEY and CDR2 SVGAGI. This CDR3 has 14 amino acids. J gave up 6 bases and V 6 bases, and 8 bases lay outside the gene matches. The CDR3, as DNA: TGTGCCAGCAGGACAGGGATATTCGGTCAGCCCCAGCATTTT. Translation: CASRTGIFGQPQHF.

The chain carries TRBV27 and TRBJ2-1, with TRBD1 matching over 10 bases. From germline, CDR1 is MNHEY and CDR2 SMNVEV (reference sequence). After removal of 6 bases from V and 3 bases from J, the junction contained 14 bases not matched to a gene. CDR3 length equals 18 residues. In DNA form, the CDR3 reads TGTGCCAGCAGGGGGGGACAGGGGCCAACGCAGCTCTACAATGAGCAGTTCTTC. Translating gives CASRGGQGPTQLYNEQFF.

The chain's CDR3 is CASSLEGMGPESSYNEQFF. CDR3 coding DNA: TGTGCCAGCAGCTTAGAAGGGATGGGGCCGGAAAGCTCCTACAATGAGCAGTTCTTC. The chain uses TRBV7-9 and TRBJ2-1, with D possibly being TRBD1 (5 bases). Germline CDR1 and CDR2: SEHNR and FQNEAQ (reference sequence). The CDR3 extends over 19 amino acids. V was shortened by 1 base and J by 0 bases, with 19 bases between the two germline ends.

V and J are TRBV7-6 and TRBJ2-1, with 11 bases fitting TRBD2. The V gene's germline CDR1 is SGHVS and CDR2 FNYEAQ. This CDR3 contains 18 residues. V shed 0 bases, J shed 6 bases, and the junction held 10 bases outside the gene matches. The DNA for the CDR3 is TGTGCCAGCAGCTTAGCGTTGATAGCGGGAGGGCCGGGCAATGAGCAGTTCTTC. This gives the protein CASSLALIAGGPGNEQFF.

In DNA form, the CDR3 reads TGCAGCGTTGAAGAGTTCGGGCACTCTGGGGCCAACGTCCTGACTTTC. Translated: CSVEEFGHSGANVLTF. The rearrangement uses TRBV29-1 and TRBJ2-6; no clear D. Trimming shortened V by 0 bases and J by 0 bases, and 9 bases separated the two germline ends. The CDR3 contains 16 residues. Germline V gene sequence: CDR1 SQVTM, CDR2 ANQGSEA.

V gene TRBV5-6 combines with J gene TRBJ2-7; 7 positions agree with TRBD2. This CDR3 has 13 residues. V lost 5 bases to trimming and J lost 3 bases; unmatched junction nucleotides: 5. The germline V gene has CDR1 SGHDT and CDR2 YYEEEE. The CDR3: CASRHGGGYEQYF. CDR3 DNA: TGTGCCAGCAGACACGGCGGGGGCTACGAGCAGTACTTC. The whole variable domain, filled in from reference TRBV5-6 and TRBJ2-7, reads DAGVTQSPTHLIKTRGQQVTLRCSPKSGHDTVSWYQQALGQGPQFIFQYYEEEERQRGNFPDRFSGHQFPNYSSELNVNALLLGDSALYLCASRHGGGYEQYFGPGTRLTVT.

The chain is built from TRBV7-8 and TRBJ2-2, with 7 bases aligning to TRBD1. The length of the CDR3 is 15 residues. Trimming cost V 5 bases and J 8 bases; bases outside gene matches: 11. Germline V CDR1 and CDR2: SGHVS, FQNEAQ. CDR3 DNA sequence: TGTGCCAGCAGCGAGCTACAGGGGCTCGCAGGGGAGCTGTTTTTT. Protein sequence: CASSELQGLAGELFF.

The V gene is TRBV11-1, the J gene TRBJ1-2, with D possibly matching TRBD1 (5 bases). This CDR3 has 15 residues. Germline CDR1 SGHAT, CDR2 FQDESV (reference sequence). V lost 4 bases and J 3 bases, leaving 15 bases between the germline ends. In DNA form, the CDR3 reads TGTGCCAGCAGCTCTGGTACAGGTAGGCACTATGGCTACACCTTC. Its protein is CASSSGTGRHYGYTF.